This T cell receptor (beta chain) was found in a study of CXCR3 chemokines and chemotherapy response in bladder cancer. The sample holds many counts of this clonotype. V lost 5 bases, J lost 2 bases, and 2 bases stayed unmatched. This CDR3 contains 14 residues. Germline V CDR1 and CDR2: MNHEY, SVGAGI. MiXCR, run by TCRdb on the PCR reads, gives a single entry per CDR3 protein. The repertoire holds about 8,100 distinct CDR3 sequences, approximately 12% seen once, with 15% to 20% in the top ten. This receptor was obtained from a human donor with bladder cancer that responded to neoadjuvant chemotherapy. The chain joins TRBV6-5 to TRBJ2-2; 7 positions agree with TRBD2. Sampling was done from a patient whose treatment included neoadjuvant chemotherapy. The CDR3 protein is CASSRGLNTGELFF. The DNA of the CDR3 is TGTGCCAGCAGTAGGGGACTAAACACCGGGGAGCTGTTTTTT.